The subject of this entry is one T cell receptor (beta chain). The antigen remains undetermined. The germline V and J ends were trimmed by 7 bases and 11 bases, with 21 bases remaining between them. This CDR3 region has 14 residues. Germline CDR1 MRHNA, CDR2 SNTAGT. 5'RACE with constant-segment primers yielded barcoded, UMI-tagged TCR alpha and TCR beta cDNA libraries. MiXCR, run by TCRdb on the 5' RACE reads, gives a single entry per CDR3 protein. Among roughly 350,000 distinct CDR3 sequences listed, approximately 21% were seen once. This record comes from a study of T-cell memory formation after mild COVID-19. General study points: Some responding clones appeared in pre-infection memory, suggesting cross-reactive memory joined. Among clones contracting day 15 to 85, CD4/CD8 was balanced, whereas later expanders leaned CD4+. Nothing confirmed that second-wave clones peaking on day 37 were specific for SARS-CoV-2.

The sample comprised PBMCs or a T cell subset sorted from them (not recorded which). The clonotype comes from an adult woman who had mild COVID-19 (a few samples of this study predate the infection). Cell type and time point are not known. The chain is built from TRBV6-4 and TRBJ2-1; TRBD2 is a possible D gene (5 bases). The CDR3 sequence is CASTPAASQGKQFF. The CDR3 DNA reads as TGTGCCAGCACCCCAGCGGCTTCCCAAGGGAAGCAGTTCTTC.